This passage covers 13 T cell receptor beta chains from one sample sequenced in a study of early T cells in non-severe SARS-CoV-2 infection. Using its own MiXCR run on the 5' RACE reads, TCRdb lists one record per CDR3 protein. The repertoire holds approximately 50,000 distinct CDR3 sequences, around a tenth seen once, with around 14% in the top ten. The sequenced material came from whole blood. These receptors were collected from an adult who was a healthcare worker with PCR-confirmed SARS-CoV-2 infection or an uninfected control (not recorded which).

The CDR3 is CASSLAGGYNEQFF. Here the CDR3 DNA reads TGCGCCAGCTCTCTAGCGGGAGGGTACAATGAGCAGTTCTTC. This chain joins TRBV10-2 and TRBJ2-1; 12 bases are shared with TRBD2. After removal of 8 bases from V and 4 bases from J, the junction contained 3 bases not matched to a gene. The length of the CDR3 is 14 residues. The germline V gene encodes CDR1 WSHSY and CDR2 SAAADI.

This clonotype was detected many times. V and J are TRBV25-1 and TRBJ1-1; possible D gene TRBD1, 5 bases. The CDR3 extends over 14 amino acids. The germline CDR1 and CDR2 sequences are MGHDK and SYGVNS. The V and J ends lost 7 bases and 7 bases respectively, with 19 bases between them. CDR3 region: CASKGGGSEGEAFF. In DNA, the CDR3 is TGTGCCAGCAAGGGCGGGGGGAGTGAAGGTGAAGCTTTCTTT.

The chain joins TRBV20-1 to TRBJ1-1; D not resolved. Germline loops: CDR1 DFQATT, CDR2 SNEGSKA (reference sequence). The CDR3 sequence is 13 residues long. Trimming cost V 3 bases and J 0 bases, with 8 bases left between them. DNA for the CDR3: TGCAGTGCTAGTCAGGTGGTGAACACTGAAGCTTTCTTT. It specifies CSASQVVNTEAFF.

The chain joins TRBV28 to TRBJ2-7; tentative D call: TRBD1 (6 bases). The CDR3 runs 13 residues. The ends were cut back, 6 bases at V and 5 bases at J, with 14 bases in the middle. Germline-derived CDR1 and CDR2 are MDHEN and SYDVKM. CDR3 DNA sequence: TGTGCCAGCAGCCCGACAGGTACCAACGAGCAGTACTTC. Translation: CASSPTGTNEQYF.

This clonotype has a handful of counts. The gene calls are TRBV11-1 and TRBJ2-7; 11 bases are shared with TRBD2. The CDR3 loop spans 19 amino acids. Germline CDR1 reads SGHAT; CDR2 reads FQDESV (reference sequence). V was pared by 5 bases and J by 0 bases, with 15 bases of the junction left unmatched. CDR3 loop: CASSPPLGLAASSSYEQYF. The DNA of the CDR3 is TGTGCCAGCAGCCCCCCACTGGGACTAGCGGCGTCAAGCTCCTACGAGCAGTACTTC.

This chain links TRBV20-1 with TRBJ1-3, with D tentatively TRBD1 (6 bases). The CDR3 sequence is 11 residues long. The V and J ends lost 5 bases and 6 bases respectively, with 8 bases between them. Per the germline V gene, CDR1 is DFQATT and CDR2 is SNEGSKA (reference sequence). The DNA of the CDR3 is TGCAGTGCTTACAGGGAAAACACCATATATTTT. This gives the protein CSAYRENTIYF.

This chain joins TRBV6-2 or TRBV6-3 and TRBJ2-3; D might be TRBD1 or TRBD2, each matching 5 bases. The V and J ends lost 8 bases and 2 bases respectively, with 11 bases between them. Germline values: CDR1 MNHEY, CDR2 SVGEGT. The length of the CDR3 is 13 residues. The CDR3 DNA reads as TGTGCCAGCTGGGACCGAGACACAGATACGCAGTATTTT. Residues: CASWDRDTDTQYF.

At least ten counts were recorded for this clonotype. V gene TRBV7-3 combines with J gene TRBJ2-1; TRBD2 matches at 13 bases. The V segment lost 5 bases and the J segment 8 bases; nucleotides outside the gene matches: 9. Germline V gene sequence: CDR1 SGHTA, CDR2 FQGTGA. The CDR3 spans 16 residues. The CDR3 is CASSAPGTSGVDEQFF. DNA of the CDR3: TGTGCCAGCAGCGCCCCCGGGACTAGCGGGGTGGATGAGCAGTTCTTC.

This clonotype was recorded at least ten times. The gene calls are TRBV12-3 or TRBV12-4 and TRBJ2-1, with 7 bases identical to TRBD2. V was clipped by 2 bases and J by 12 bases; unmatched bases: 7. The CDR3 has 13 residues. CDR3 in amino acids: CASSLNAGVGQFF. The CDR3 DNA follows: TGTGCCAGCAGTTTAAATGCGGGAGTGGGGCAGTTCTTC.

This chain joins TRBV7-2 and TRBJ2-7; D might be TRBD1 or TRBD2, each matching 5 bases. The CDR3 is 15 amino acids. CDR1 is SGHTA and CDR2 is FQGNSA in the germline V gene. Trimming pared 1 base from V and 3 bases from J, leaving 13 bases between. The CDR3 DNA reads as TGTGCCAGCAGCTTAGGGGGCGGGCCCTACTACGAGCAGTACTTC. It translates to CASSLGGGPYYEQYF.

The table lists this clonotype with many counts. This rearrangement joins TRBV5-1 to TRBJ2-1; D remains unclear. V was trimmed by 0 bases and J by 6 bases, leaving 10 bases between them. The CDR3 is 14 amino acids. Germline-derived CDR1 and CDR2 are SGHRS and YFSETQ. The CDR3 spells CASSLGNPGNEQFF. The CDR3 DNA is TGCGCCAGCAGCTTGGGCAACCCGGGCAATGAGCAGTTCTTC.

This clonotype was seen only a few times. The rearrangement uses TRBV27 and TRBJ2-1; 7 positions match TRBD2. The CDR3 contains 16 residues. CDR1 is MNHEY and CDR2 is SMNVEV in the germline V gene (reference sequence). The J segment lost 2 bases and the V segment lost 3 bases, leaving 7 bases of the junction unmatched. The chain's CDR3 is CASSFSGRAPYNEQFF. The CDR3, as DNA: TGTGCCAGCAGTTTTAGTGGGAGGGCCCCCTACAATGAGCAGTTCTTC.

The V and J genes are TRBV13 and TRBJ2-1; 7 bases agree with TRBD2. CDR1 and CDR2 from the germline V gene are PRHDT and FYEKMQ (reference sequence). V was clipped by 3 bases and J by 4 bases; unmatched bases: 6. CDR3 length equals 15 residues. The DNA for the CDR3 is TGTGCCAGCAGCTTTAAAGGGCGGGGGTACAATGAGCAGTTCTTC. Translating gives CASSFKGRGYNEQFF.